Below, one T cell receptor (beta chain) is given with its context. These data belong to a study of PD-L1 blockade in urothelial cancer. Regarding time point: peripheral blood 6 weeks after treatment start. Repertoires were generated with immunoSEQ multiplex PCR, while TCRdb's copy carries only in-frame clones and drops some. The sample includes around 50,000 clones, 88% of them seen just once. Source: PBMCs, taken around atezolizumab (anti-PD-L1) treatment. The receptor's source is a man between 60 and 75 years old with urothelial cancer.

The chain's CDR3 is CASRKTGGLEAFF. The CDR3 nucleotides are TGTGCCAGCAGGAAAACAGGGGGGCTTGAAGCTTTCTTT. The chain has TRBV28 and TRBJ1-1, with 8 bases matching TRBD1. The CDR3 covers 13 residues. V shed 6 bases and J 7 bases; nucleotides not matched to a gene: 7. The V gene's germline CDR1 is MDHEN and CDR2 SYDVKM.